This TCR beta chain was captured by sequencing in a study of T cell clones after liver transplantation (dated by TCRdb to between 2018 and 2020). Regarding the research as a whole: Samples were obtained from ITN030ST, a randomized trial in which withdrawal of immunosuppression was attempted within 2 years of liver transplantation. Donor-reactive T cell clones were identified by TCRbeta sequencing following a pre-transplant mixed lymphocyte reaction and were subsequently tracked in post-transplant blood. Third party-reactive TCRbeta sequences were also identified from pre-transplant MLRs to serve as an antigen-independent comparator for donor-reactive sequences. Of the eight recipients, a few were HCV-positive, while the remaining recipients had been transplanted for non-autoimmune, non-viral indications. The subjects received no induction therapy and were kept on standard immunosuppression until randomization at 12-24 months post-transplant. Tolerance was defined as complete immunosuppression withdrawal for at least one year with no rise in liver enzymes beyond twice the upper limit of normal. Blood samples were collected pre-transplant, then pre-randomization ahead of withdrawal, and finally post-randomization once withdrawal had either been completed or failed. Of the 8 liver transplant recipients making up the studied cohort, 3 were classified as tolerant and 5 as non-tolerant. The research as a whole found: When repertoire turnover was accounted for, significantly reduced detection of donor-reactive sequences was found in 7 of 8 subjects for CD4 and in 8 of 8 subjects for CD8. Because allograft tissue specimens were not available, migration of donor-reactive T cells into the graft, rather than deletion, may have occurred. Low numbers of available donor cells limited the measurable donor-reactive repertoire in a couple of subjects. A greater decline was seen for donor-reactive sequences than for third party-reactive sequences, suggesting partial antigen-specific deletion unrelated to withdrawal success. In 5 of 8 subjects, regardless of tolerance or HCV status, circulating donor-reactive CD4 TCRbeta sequences dropped significantly post-transplant. Because of small, heterogeneous patient numbers and non-standardized post-transplant time points, the conclusions were only preliminary.

To note about this clone: The antigen it binds to is not known. Base-call qualities are not available, and no considerably larger clone is one nucleotide away.

Thawed unstimulated PBMCs were stained for CD3, CD4 and CD8 and FACS-sorted into CD3+CD4+ and CD3+CD8+ populations. Each of the 8 studied subjects was randomized to immunosuppression withdrawal. The Qiagen DNeasy Blood and Tissue Kit was used for isolation of genomic DNA. High-throughput TCRbeta CDR3 sequencing of frozen genomic DNA was performed by immunoSEQ, with PCR amplification, mapping, bias correction and internal controls included. Per the source publication's procedure: Only productive rearrangements were retained, with each unique TCRbeta sequence defined by its CDR3 nucleotide sequence together with its V and J gene. For classification of a sequence as donor-reactive, at least 5-fold expansion in CFSE-low cells relative to unstimulated pre-transplant cells and a frequency of at least 0.01% were required. Per-subject minimum frequency thresholds, based on the lowest-template unstimulated sample, ensured at least 90% detection power. Repertoire turnover was measured by Jensen-Shannon divergence between the top 1000 TCRbeta sequences post- and pre-transplant. Changes in detection of donor-reactive sequences were tested with two-sided Fisher's exact tests. In TCRdb, the immuneACCESS table is reduced to in-frame sequences with V and J assigned. These tables do not hold every clone; where another copy was compared, an unresolved V gene accounts for under half, and the others remain unexplained. The V and J calls and clone size were taken over from that table, and D and trimming were inferred from the DNA. Here the sample has just under 60,000 clones; around 70% occur a single time. The ten largest clones capture 2.8% of the sample.

Per the germline V gene, MNHNS is the CDR1 and SASEGT is the CDR2. Trimming costs V 5 bases and J 4 bases, and their ends lie 12 bases apart. Including cysteine and phenylalanine, the CDR3 has 14 amino acids. This entry keeps only the CDR3 DNA: 42 bases, framed from base 1. Sequences were derived from CD4+ T cells from blood, sampled at the roughly 15-month timepoint. The chain joins TRBV6-1 to TRBJ2-1; no D gene call is confident. The sequence was collected from a human patient who received a liver transplant. After a transplant, some T cells may be of graft donor origin. This receptor carries the CDR3 CASSPLRIYNEQFF. The sequenced DNA: TGTGCCAGCAGTCCCCTCAGGATTTACAATGAGCAGTTCTTC.